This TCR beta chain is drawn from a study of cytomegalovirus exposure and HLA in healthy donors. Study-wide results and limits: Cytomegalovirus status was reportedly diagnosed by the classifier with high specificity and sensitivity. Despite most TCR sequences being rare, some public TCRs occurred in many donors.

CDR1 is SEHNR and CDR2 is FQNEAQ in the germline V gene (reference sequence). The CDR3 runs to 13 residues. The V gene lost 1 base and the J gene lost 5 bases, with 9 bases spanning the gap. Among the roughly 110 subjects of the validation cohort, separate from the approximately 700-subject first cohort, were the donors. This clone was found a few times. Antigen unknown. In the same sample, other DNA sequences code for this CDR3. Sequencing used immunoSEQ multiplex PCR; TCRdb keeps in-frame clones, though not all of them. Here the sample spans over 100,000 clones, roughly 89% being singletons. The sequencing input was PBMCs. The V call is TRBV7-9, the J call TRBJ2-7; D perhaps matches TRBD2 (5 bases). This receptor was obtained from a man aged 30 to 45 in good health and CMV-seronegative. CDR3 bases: TGTGCCAGCAGCTTAGTTGCGGGCAACGAGCAGTACTTC. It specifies CASSLVAGNEQYF.